Presented here are 7 T cell receptor beta chains from one specimen sequenced in a study of blood T cell repertoires in COVID-19. TCRdb's table, derived via immunoSEQ multiplex PCR, lists solely in-frame clones and lacks some. The data hold around 340,000 clones, with more than 70% observed a single time. What was sequenced was peripheral blood. These receptors were obtained from a man aged 25 to 45 with active or convalescent COVID-19.

This clone has at least ten counts. V and J are TRBV28 and TRBJ1-1; tentatively, D is TRBD1 (6 bases). CDR3 length: 14 amino acids. The V end lost 2 bases, the J end lost 8 bases, and 15 bases lay between the germline ends. Germline V gives CDR1 MDHEN, CDR2 SYDVKM. CDR3 sequence reads: CASSLGGGAEEAFF. The CDR3 DNA sequence: TGTGCCAGCAGTTTAGGTGGGGGGGCTGAAGAAGCTTTCTTT.

This chain uses TRBV2 with TRBJ1-1, with TRBD1 matching over 10 bases. Germline values: CDR1 SNHLY, CDR2 FYNNEI. Trimming cost V 4 bases and J 6 bases; bases outside gene matches: 5. The CDR3 is 14 residues long. CDR3 amino acids: CASSGEGQGPEAFF. For the CDR3, the DNA is TGTGCCAGCAGTGGCGAGGGACAGGGGCCTGAAGCTTTCTTT. Together with reference TRBV2 and TRBJ1-1, the CDR3 gives the full variable domain: EPEVTQTPSHQVTQMGQEVILRCVPISNHLYFYWYRQILGQKVEFLVSFYNNEISEKSEIFDDQFSVERPDGSNFTLKIRSTKLEDSAMYFCASSGEGQGPEAFFGQGTRLTVV.

V is TRBV12-2 and J is TRBJ2-3; TRBD2, the table's D call, lacks a check against the DNA. TRBV12-2 is recorded as a pseudogene. The length of the CDR3 is 16 residues. The chain's CDR3 is CASRWGGLAGTDTQYF. The CDR3 nucleotides are TGTGCAAGTCGCTGGGGGGGACTAGCGGGCACAGATACGCAGTATTTT.

V and J are TRBV2 and TRBJ2-1, with no clear D. Trimming stripped 8 bases from V and 11 bases from J, with 13 bases between. Germline values: CDR1 SNHLY, CDR2 FYNNEI. The CDR3 sequence is 11 residues long. CDR3 amino acids: CASEALRKQFF. The CDR3 DNA reads TGTGCCAGCGAGGCGCTGAGGAAGCAGTTCTTC.

This chain joins TRBV7-2 and TRBJ2-5; 11 bases line up with TRBD1. CDR1 is SGHTA and CDR2 is FQGNSA in the germline V gene. The J segment lost 5 bases and the V segment lost 4 bases, leaving 3 bases of the junction unmatched. The CDR3 contains 14 residues. CDR3: CASSWDRGRETQYF. CDR3 sequence (DNA): TGTGCCAGCAGCTGGGACAGGGGGAGGGAGACCCAGTACTTC.

This clone was seen only a few times. The rearrangement uses TRBV28 and TRBJ1-1; possibly TRBD1 for D (6 bases). Trimming took off 6 bases at V and 5 bases at J, with 16 bases between the two ends. Germline V CDR1 and CDR2: MDHEN, SYDVKM. The CDR3 loop spans 14 amino acids. The CDR3 DNA reads TGTGCCAGCAGCTTAGGGTACAGGGAAACTGAAGCTTTCTTT. Amino acids: CASSLGYRETEAFF.

This rearrangement joins TRBV6-1 to TRBJ1-2; tentatively, D is TRBD1 (5 bases). The CDR3 is 15 amino acids. Trimming took 6 bases from V and 6 from J, leaving 20 bases between them. CDR1 is MNHNS and CDR2 is SASEGT in the germline V gene. CDR3 residues: CASSLMRDSRDGYTF. For the CDR3, the DNA is TGTGCCAGCAGCCTAATGCGGGACTCCCGGGATGGCTACACCTTC.